Listed below are T cell receptor beta chains from one sample, sequenced in a study of beta chain features in type 1 diabetes. Libraries were prepared by immunoSEQ multiplex PCR; TCRdb keeps only in-frame clonotypes and omits some of them. The sample contains 15,000 to 20,000 clones, 50% of which appear only once. Sample: stem cell memory CD4+ T cells from blood. The receptors come from a man younger than 30 in good health. The CDR3 runs from the conserved cysteine through the conserved F or W. The order of the fields is D gene, clone size, V gene, J gene, CDR3 DNA, CDR3 protein. The D gene is left open where the match is weak. Some rows mark clone size as missing; the rest say once, few, many or name a class of expanded clone.

TRBD1	few	TRBV7-2	TRBJ2-7	TGTGCCAGCAGCCCGCAGACAGGGGCGCACTACGAGCAGTACTTC	CASSPQTGAHYEQYF
-	-	TRBV7-2	TRBJ2-3	TGTGCCAGCAGCTTAGCCGAGGGTTCAGATACGCAGTATTTT	CASSLAEGSDTQYF
-	-	TRBV6-1	TRBJ1-5	TGTGCCAGCAGTGAATACGGTGCAGGGGGCAATCAGCCCCAGCATTTT	CASSEYGAGGNQPQHF
TRBD1	-	TRBV28	TRBJ2-7	TGTGCCAGCAGTCTCGGAATGGGACAGTTCTCCTACGAGCAGTACTTC	CASSLGMGQFSYEQYF
TRBD1	-	TRBV7-2	TRBJ1-2	TGTGCCAGCAGCTCGGGACAGGGGTATGGCTACACCTTC	CASSSGQGYGYTF
TRBD1	-	TRBV5-4	TRBJ1-2	TGTGCCAGCAGTTCTGGACAGGCCCTCTATGGCTACACCTTC	CASSSGQALYGYTF
-	-	TRBV6-5	TRBJ2-1	TGTGCCAGCAGTTCGAAGCGCTTTGCGGGGTATGAGCAGTTCTTC	CASSSKRFAGYEQFF
-	few	TRBV2	TRBJ2-1	TGTGCCAGCACAGCTAGGACAGTCTCCTACAATGAGCAGTTCTTC	CASTARTVSYNEQFF
TRBD1	-	TRBV7-2	TRBJ2-5	TGTGCCAGCAGCTTAGGACAGGGGGCGGAAGAGACCCAGTACTTC	CASSLGQGAEETQYF
TRBD2	-	TRBV7-3	TRBJ2-7	TGTGCCAGCAGCCCCAGAGGCGGGCGGGGGACCTACGAGCAGTACTTC	CASSPRGGRGTYEQYF
-	-	TRBV11-2	TRBJ2-3	TGTGCCAGCAGCTTAGATGCTCGTACAAGCACAGATACGCAGTATTTT	CASSLDARTSTDTQYF
-	-	TRBV7-2	TRBJ1-5	TGTGCCAGCAGCTCCCCTAATCAGCCCCAGCATTTT	CASSSPNQPQHF
TRBD2	-	TRBV7-2	TRBJ2-7	TGTGCCAGCAGCTTAGGACTAGCCCTATCCGGCGAGCAGTACTTC	CASSLGLALSGEQYF
TRBD2	few	TRBV7-3	TRBJ2-2	TGTGCCAGCAGTCTTTGGAGCGGGAGGGCGGCCGGGGAGCTGTTTTTT	CASSLWSGRAAGELFF
TRBD2	few	TRBV4-3	TRBJ2-3	TGCGCCAGCAGCCTGGGTCCGGGGGGAGGTACGCAGTATTTT	CASSLGPGGGTQYF
TRBD1	-	TRBV7-7	TRBJ1-3	TGTGCCAGCAGCCACTACAGGGGGATCTCTGGAAACACCATATATTTT	CASSHYRGISGNTIYF
TRBD1	-	TRBV18	TRBJ2-7	TGTGCCAGCTCCAGACAGGGCCTCTACGAGCAGTACTTC	CASSRQGLYEQYF
TRBD1	few	TRBV29-1	TRBJ1-2	TGCAGCGTGCGGACAGGGTACTATGGCTACACCTTC	CSVRTGYYGYTF
TRBD2	-	TRBV12-5	TRBJ2-5	TGTGCTAGTGGTTTGGTACTCGGGCGGGGGAAGGAGACCCAGTACTTC	CASGLVLGRGKETQYF
-	-	TRBV19	TRBJ1-2	TGTGCCAGTAGTATTCACTCGGACAGATATGGCTACACCTTC	CASSIHSDRYGYTF
TRBD2	-	TRBV30	TRBJ2-1	TGTGCCTGGAGTGTCGGACTAGCGGGAGGATACAATGAGCAGTTCTTC	CAWSVGLAGGYNEQFF
-	-	TRBV11-2	TRBJ2-5	TGTGCCAGCAGCCGAGGAGTGGGGGGAGAGACCCAGTACTTC	CASSRGVGGETQYF
TRBD2	few	TRBV7-9	TRBJ2-3	TGTGCCAGCAGCCTCCAGCGGGGGTGGGCAGATACGCAGTATTTT	CASSLQRGWADTQYF
-	-	TRBV28	TRBJ2-7	TGTGCCAGCAGTCCCCCCCGCAGGACTTACGAGCAGTACTTC	CASSPPRRTYEQYF
-	-	TRBV7-2	TRBJ1-5	TGTGCCAGCGGAGGAGGGATTTATAGCAATCAGCCCCAGCATTTT	CASGGGIYSNQPQHF
-	few	TRBV6-4	TRBJ2-1	TGTGCCAGCAGTGACTCTTCTACCGGGTACAATGAGCAGTTCTTC	CASSDSSTGYNEQFF
-	-	TRBV29-1	TRBJ2-1	TGCAGCGTTGAAGTGAGCGGTCTACCCCACTCCTACAATGAGCAGTTCTTC	CSVEVSGLPHSYNEQFF